This T cell receptor beta chain was identified in a study of technical replicates of blood from a few donors. Profiled with immunoSEQ multiplex PCR; TCRdb holds only in-frame clones, not every one. The sample includes tens of thousands of clones, around 94% of them seen just once. J lost 2 bases, V lost 9 bases, and 4 bases had no gene match. Germline V CDR1 and CDR2: MNHEY, SVGAGI. This CDR3 is built from 13 residues. The clonotype originates from a human donor in good health. The J gene is TRBJ2-1, the V gene TRBV6-5; 7 nucleotides match TRBD2. Sequenced: T cells isolated from PBMCs. In DNA form, the CDR3 reads TGTGCCAGTCGACTAGCCGCCTACAATGAGCAGTTCTTC. This encodes CASRLAAYNEQFF.